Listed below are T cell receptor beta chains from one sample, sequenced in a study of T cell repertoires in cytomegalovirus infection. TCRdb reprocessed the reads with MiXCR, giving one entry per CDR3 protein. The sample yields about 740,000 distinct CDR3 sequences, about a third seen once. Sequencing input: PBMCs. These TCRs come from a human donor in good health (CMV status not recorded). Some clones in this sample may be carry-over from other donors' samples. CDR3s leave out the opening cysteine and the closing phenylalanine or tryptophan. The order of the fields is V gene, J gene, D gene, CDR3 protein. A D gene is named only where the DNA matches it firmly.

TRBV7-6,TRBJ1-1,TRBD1,ASSLAGGPDRAIAEAF
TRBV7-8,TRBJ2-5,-,ASSLSSAGAGETQY
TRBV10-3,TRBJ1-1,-,AISEAGGPEAF
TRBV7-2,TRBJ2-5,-,ASSLGPGGTQY
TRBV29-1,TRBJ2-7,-,SVVRQGRSYEQY
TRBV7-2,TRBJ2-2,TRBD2,ASSWGTSLPGELF
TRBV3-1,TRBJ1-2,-,ASSQDASGNGYT
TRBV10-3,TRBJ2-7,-,AIEYHSPMNYYEQY
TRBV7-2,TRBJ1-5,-,ASGTATFQPQH
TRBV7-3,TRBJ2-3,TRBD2,ASSLRTSGGPGDTQY
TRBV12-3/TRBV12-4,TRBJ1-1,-,ASSLALAANTEAF
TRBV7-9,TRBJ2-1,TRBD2,ASSFGGLAGGGSYNEQF
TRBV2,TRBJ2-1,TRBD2,ASRILAGGEQF
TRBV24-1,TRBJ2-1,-,ATSDPPEGVGDEQF
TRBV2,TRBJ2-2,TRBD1,ASDSLDRTHTGELF
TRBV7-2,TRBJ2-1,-,ASSLVQQF
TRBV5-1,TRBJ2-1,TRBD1,ASSPRTGGNNEQF
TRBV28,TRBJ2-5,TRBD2,ASSYSGLAGQETQY
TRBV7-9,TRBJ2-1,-,ASSSTKTKRDEQF
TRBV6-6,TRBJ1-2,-,ASSYSVTGGYT
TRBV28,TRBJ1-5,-,ASSFVRVNQPQH
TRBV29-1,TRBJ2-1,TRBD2,SAARLAGGNEQF
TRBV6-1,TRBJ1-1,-,ASSFPGTGMNTEAF
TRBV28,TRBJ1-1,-,ASSLGTAIEAF
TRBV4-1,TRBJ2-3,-,ASSQRGGISSTDTQY
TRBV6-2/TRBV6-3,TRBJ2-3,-,ASSFRDFTDTQY
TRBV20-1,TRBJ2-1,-,SATTYPGNEQF
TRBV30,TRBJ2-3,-,AWSWGGTDTQY
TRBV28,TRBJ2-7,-,ASSPVGTQVHEQY
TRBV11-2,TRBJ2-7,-,ASSGRRGSSYEQY
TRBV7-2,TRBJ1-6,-,ASSLGQGSNSPLH
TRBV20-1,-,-,SASRGQSNKEQY
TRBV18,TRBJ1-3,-,ASSAKDSSGNTIY
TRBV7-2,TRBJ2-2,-,ASSLVLGRTGELF
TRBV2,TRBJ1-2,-,ARETNGFRNGYT
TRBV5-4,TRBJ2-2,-,ASSWGRPNTGELF
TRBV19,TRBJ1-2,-,AAESTHGYT
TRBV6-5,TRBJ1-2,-,ASSSGLDGYT
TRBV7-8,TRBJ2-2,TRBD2,ASSNSGRAVMAGELF
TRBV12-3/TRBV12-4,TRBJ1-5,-,ASSFEGGNQPQH
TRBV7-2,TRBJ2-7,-,ASSSRDVGQQY
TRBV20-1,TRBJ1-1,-,SARDQYQGLKDTEAF
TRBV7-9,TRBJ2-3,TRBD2,AGGDWATDTQY
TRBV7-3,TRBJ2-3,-,ASSYGWGEGTQY
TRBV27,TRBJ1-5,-,ASSLYGESGNQPQH
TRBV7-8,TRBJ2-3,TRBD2,ASSSTGGTSGFTDTQY
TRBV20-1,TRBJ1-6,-,SARELGGSYNSPLH
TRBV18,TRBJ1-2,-,ASSPLVQGLINYGYT
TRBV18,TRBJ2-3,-,ASSVWDTQY
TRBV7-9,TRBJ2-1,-,ATPQVGVGDEQF
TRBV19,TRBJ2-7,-,ASSTPGARNEQY
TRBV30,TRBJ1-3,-,AWSPGGNTIY
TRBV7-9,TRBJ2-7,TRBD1,ASSSYLTGTDYEQY
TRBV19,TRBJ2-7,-,ASSYDRTSYEQY
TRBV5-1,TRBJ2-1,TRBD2,ASSLGLAGGNNEQF